The 14 T cell receptor beta chains below all came from one sample that was sequenced in a study of T cell changes during pregnancy in multiple sclerosis. Generated by immunoSEQ multiplex PCR, the TCRdb table keeps only in-frame clones and is missing some. This sample has some 58,000 clones, with roughly 96% found just once. Sequenced here: CD8+ T cells from peripheral blood mononuclear cells, sampled after pregnancy. These receptors were taken from a female donor with multiple sclerosis, enrolled in a pregnancy study.

This chain links TRBV7-9 with TRBJ1-1; TRBD1 matches at 7 bases. The V gene's germline CDR1 is SEHNR and CDR2 FQNEAQ (reference sequence). The V and J ends lost 4 bases and 0 bases, in that order; junction bases with no gene match: 8. The CDR3 extends over 16 amino acids. CDR3 bases: TGTGCCAGCAGCTCGACCGAACAGGGGATGAACACTGAAGCTTTCTTT. This gives the protein CASSSTEQGMNTEAFF. Using reference TRBV7-9 and TRBJ1-1 for the parts outside the CDR3, the full variable domain is DTGVSQNPRHKITKRGQNVTFRCDPISEHNRLYWYRQTLGQGPEFLTYFQNEAQLEKSRLLSDRFSAERPKGSFSTLEIQRTEQGDSAMYLCASSSTEQGMNTEAFFGQGTRLTVV.

This rearrangement joins TRBV9 to TRBJ1-2; TRBD1 is a possible D gene (6 bases). The CDR3 length is 16 residues. V lost 4 bases, J lost 0 bases, and 16 bases lay in between. Germline assignment: CDR1 SGDLS and CDR2 YYNGEE. In nucleotides, the CDR3 is TGTGCCAGCAGCACAGGGTTTGGAATGTCTAACTATGGCTACACCTTC. Translating gives CASSTGFGMSNYGYTF.

In this sample, this clone turned up a few times. This sequence joins TRBV7-2 and TRBJ1-1; possible D gene TRBD1, 6 bases. V shed 5 bases and J shed 6 bases, with 19 bases lying between them. CDR1 is SGHTA and CDR2 is FQGNSA in the germline V gene. This CDR3 has 15 residues. CDR3 protein: CASSPLTGSTPEAFF. For the CDR3, the DNA is TGTGCCAGCAGCCCCTTGACAGGTTCCACCCCTGAAGCTTTCTTT.

V and J are TRBV19 and TRBJ1-5; D remains unclear. CDR1 and CDR2 (germline): LNHDA, SQIVND (reference sequence). Trimming left V 7 bases short and J 3 bases short, with 13 bases between. This CDR3 contains 14 residues. The CDR3 region is CASTEEAYNQPQHF. CDR3 DNA: TGTGCCAGTACCGAAGAGGCATACAATCAGCCCCAGCATTTT.

This chain joins TRBV28 and TRBJ1-1, with D possibly matching TRBD1 (5 bases). Germline V lookup: CDR1 MDHEN, CDR2 SYDVKM. The CDR3 totals 14 residues. V shed 2 bases and J shed 2 bases, with 9 bases lying between them. The DNA of the CDR3 is TGTGCCAGCAGTTTACCCGACAGTAACACTGAAGCTTTCTTT. It codes for CASSLPDSNTEAFF.

In this sample, this clone turned up once. The rearrangement joins TRBV27 to TRBJ2-1; TRBD2 aligns across 7 bases. Germline trimming cut 3 bases from V and 10 bases from J; bases unmatched to any gene: 0. Germline V gives CDR1 MNHEY, CDR2 SMNVEV (reference sequence). The CDR3 is made up of 11 amino acids. DNA for the CDR3: TGTGCCAGCAGTTTCGGGGGGGAGCAGTTCTTC. It specifies CASSFGGEQFF.

This clone has a single count. The rearrangement joins TRBV7-8 to TRBJ2-7, with no clear D. The germline V gene has CDR1 SGHVS and CDR2 FQNEAQ. This CDR3 region has 13 residues. With 11 bases removed from V and 0 bases from J, the gap between germline ends came to 14 bases. In DNA form, the CDR3 reads TGTGCCTCCTACGGAGTCAGCTCCTACGAGCAGTACTTC. It encodes CASYGVSSYEQYF.

V is TRBV21-1 and J is TRBJ2-1; the table assigns TRBD1, which was not confirmed against the DNA. TRBV21-1 is a documented pseudogene. The CDR3 has 17 residues. As DNA, the CDR3 is TGTGCCAGCAGCAAAGGCGAGGGCCAGGGGGCGGGGAATGAGCAGTTCTTC. Translation: CASSKGEGQGAGNEQFF.

The rearrangement links TRBV11-2 to TRBJ1-5; possible D gene TRBD1, 6 bases. This CDR3 spans 18 amino acids. Between the trimmed V and J ends, which lost 1 base and 7 bases, there was a span of 23 bases. Looked up from germline, CDR1 is SGHAT and CDR2 is FQNNGV. The CDR3 is CASSLGLPGGGREQPQHF. The CDR3 DNA sequence: TGTGCCAGCAGCTTAGGATTGCCGGGAGGGGGGCGTGAGCAGCCCCAGCATTTT. Looking up the rest from reference TRBV11-2 and TRBJ1-5 gives the full variable domain: EAGVAQSPRYKIIEKRQSVAFWCNPISGHATLYWYQQILGQGPKLLIQFQNNGVVDDSQLPKDRFSAERLKGVDSTLKIQPAKLEDSAVYLCASSLGLPGGGREQPQHFGDGTRLSIL.

The chain carries TRBV29-1 and TRBJ2-7; 8 nucleotides line up with TRBD2. The CDR3 runs 16 residues. The J segment lost 3 bases and the V segment lost 8 bases, leaving 18 bases of the junction unmatched. The V gene's germline CDR1 is SQVTM and CDR2 ANQGSEA. The CDR3 nucleotides are TGCAGCCCATCCGGACTAGCCGATCTTTCTAACTACGAGCAGTACTTC. Protein: CSPSGLADLSNYEQYF.

This sequence joins TRBV7-6 and TRBJ2-3; TRBD2 aligns across 7 bases. V lost 7 bases and J lost 5; bases outside the gene matches: 12. The CDR3 length is 15 residues. Germline CDR1 reads SGHVS; CDR2 reads FNYEAQ. The chain's CDR3 is CASTTEPGGRDTQYF. In DNA, the CDR3 is TGTGCCAGCACTACAGAACCGGGAGGTAGAGATACGCAGTATTTT.

The chain employs TRBV5-4 and TRBJ2-1, with 11 bases aligning to TRBD2. The V gene's germline CDR1 is SGHNT and CDR2 YYREEE (reference sequence). Unmatched junction bases numbered 8, after V lost 5 bases and J lost 7 bases. The CDR3 covers 15 residues. For the CDR3, the DNA is TGTGCCAGCAGAACTCTAGCGGGAGGTTGGAATGAGCAGTTCTTC. Translation gives CASRTLAGGWNEQFF.

The chain employs TRBV28 and TRBJ2-7; D may be TRBD2 (6 bases). Germline CDR1 reads MDHEN; CDR2 reads SYDVKM. The CDR3 has 12 residues. Trimming stripped 7 bases from V and 3 bases from J, with 10 bases between. The CDR3, as DNA: TGTGCCAGCACCTTGGGGGGCTACGAGCAGTACTTC. This gives the protein CASTLGGYEQYF.

The chain couples TRBV12-5 to TRBJ1-1; D may be TRBD1 (6 bases). CDR3 size: 15 residues. The V gene lost 6 bases and the J gene lost 1 base, with 15 bases spanning the gap. The germline V gene has CDR1 LGHNT and CDR2 FRNRAP. The CDR3 region is CASGAGEDRNTEAFF. Written as DNA, the CDR3 is TGTGCTAGTGGCGCAGGGGAAGACAGGAACACTGAAGCTTTCTTT.